Each of the 10 T cell receptor beta chains below was sequenced from the same sample in a study of somatic mutations in cytotoxic T cells in rheumatoid arthritis (TCRdb year 2017). Library method: the immunoSEQ multiplex PCR assay. TCRdb took over this immuneACCESS table, retaining in-frame rearrangements with V and J assigned. Such tables are incomplete; in checked studies, under half of the missing clones stem from an unresolved V gene, and the remainder is unexplained. For this sample there are some 14,000 clones; around nine tenths appear just once. Around 17% of the sample is in the top ten clones. Material for sequencing was CD4+ T cells sorted from blood. All receptors come from a man between 65 and 85 years old with rheumatoid arthritis.

V is TRBV28 and J is TRBJ2-7, with 8 bases that match TRBD1. The V and J ends lost 6 bases and 3 bases, in that order; junction bases with no gene match: 13. This CDR3 has 16 amino acids. Germline-derived CDR1 and CDR2 are MDHEN and SYDVKM. CDR3 DNA sequence: TGTGCCAGCAGCTCCCCCGGGACAGGCTTTTACTACGAGCAGTACTTC. Its protein product is CASSSPGTGFYYEQYF.

The V call is TRBV5-1, the J call TRBJ1-6; D not certain. CDR1 SGHRS and CDR2 YFSETQ come from the germline V gene. V gave up 4 bases and J gave up 10 bases, with 12 bases separating them. The CDR3 covers 13 residues. The CDR3 nucleotides are TGCGCCAGCAGCCCGGGAAGGGCGTCACCCCTCCACTTT. It specifies CASSPGRASPLHF.

The chain joins TRBV6-4 to TRBJ2-1, with 7 nucleotides matching TRBD2. Germline CDR1 MRHNA, CDR2 SNTAGT. The CDR3 has 15 residues. Trimming took 0 bases from V and 8 from J; bases not matched to a gene: 7. The CDR3 nucleotides are TGTGCCAGCAGTGACTCTTGGGGGAGGGCGGATGAGCAGTTCTTC. Encoded protein: CASSDSWGRADEQFF.

V gene TRBV11-3 combines with J gene TRBJ2-3, with 8 bases lining up with TRBD1. Trimming took 1 base from V and 2 from J; bases not matched to a gene: 5. Germline V gives CDR1 SGHNT, CDR2 YENEEA. The CDR3 is made up of 16 amino acids. The CDR3 sequence is CASSLGTGSFTDTQYF. CDR3 coding DNA: TGTGCCAGCAGCTTAGGGACAGGGAGTTTCACAGATACGCAGTATTTT.

The gene calls are TRBV10-3 and TRBJ2-3; D might be TRBD1 (5 bases). Trimming took off 3 bases at V and 4 bases at J, with 11 bases between the two ends. The CDR3 spans 14 residues. Germline CDR1 and CDR2: ENHRY and SYGVKD. Here the CDR3 reads CAISDSQDADTQYF. CDR3 coding DNA: TGTGCCATCAGTGATTCACAGGACGCAGATACGCAGTATTTT.

This clone showed up just once. Relative to the germline gene, one junction end is altered; a read error may explain this. J is TRBJ1-1 and V is TRBV28; 11 positions match TRBD1. The CDR3 length is 14 residues. Germline CDR1 is MDHEN and CDR2 is SYDVKM. This chain's CDR3 is CASRAMDRGRETFF. The CDR3 region has the DNA TGTGCCAGCAGGGCAATGGACAGGGGGCGTGAAACTTTCTTT.

The genes are TRBV28 and TRBJ2-3; D not certain. V was pared by 5 bases and J by 5 bases, with 11 bases between. This CDR3 has 13 residues. The germline V gene has CDR1 MDHEN and CDR2 SYDVKM. The CDR3, as DNA: TGTGCCAGCAGTCCATACCTTAGAGATACGCAGTATTTT. It translates to CASSPYLRDTQYF.

This clone was detected only once. The CDR3 protein is CASSSRDRGNEQYF. The CDR3 nucleotides are TGTGCCAGCAGTTCGAGGGACAGGGGTAACGAGCAGTACTTC. The chain links TRBV2 to TRBJ2-7; 10 positions agree with TRBD1. V lost 5 bases and J lost 5; bases outside the gene matches: 6. Per germline, CDR1 SNHLY and CDR2 FYNNEI. The CDR3 is made up of 14 amino acids. Using reference TRBV2 and TRBJ2-7 for the parts outside the CDR3, the full variable domain is EPEVTQTPSHQVTQMGQEVILRCVPISNHLYFYWYRQILGQKVEFLVSFYNNEISEKSEIFDDQFSVERPDGSNFTLKIRSTKLEDSAMYFCASSSRDRGNEQYFGPGTRLTVT.

The chain is built from TRBV6-1 and TRBJ2-1; D may be TRBD2 (6 bases). V lost 8 bases to trimming and J lost 4 bases, with 18 bases between them. Per the germline V gene, CDR1 is MNHNS and CDR2 is SASEGT. CDR3 length: 15 residues. DNA for the CDR3: TGTGCCAGCGGTGGTCCGGGAGACACTTACAATGAGCAGTTCTTC. Translation: CASGGPGDTYNEQFF.

This clone was seen more than once but under ten times. This chain links TRBV30 with TRBJ2-7; 8 bases map to TRBD2. This CDR3 is 16 amino acids long. V lost 3 bases, J lost 3 bases, and 13 bases stayed unmatched. Germline CDR1 is GTSNPN and CDR2 is SVGIG (reference sequence). The CDR3 loop is CAWRGGQRGPGYEQYF. The DNA of the CDR3 is TGTGCCTGGAGGGGGGGCCAGCGGGGGCCAGGCTACGAGCAGTACTTC.